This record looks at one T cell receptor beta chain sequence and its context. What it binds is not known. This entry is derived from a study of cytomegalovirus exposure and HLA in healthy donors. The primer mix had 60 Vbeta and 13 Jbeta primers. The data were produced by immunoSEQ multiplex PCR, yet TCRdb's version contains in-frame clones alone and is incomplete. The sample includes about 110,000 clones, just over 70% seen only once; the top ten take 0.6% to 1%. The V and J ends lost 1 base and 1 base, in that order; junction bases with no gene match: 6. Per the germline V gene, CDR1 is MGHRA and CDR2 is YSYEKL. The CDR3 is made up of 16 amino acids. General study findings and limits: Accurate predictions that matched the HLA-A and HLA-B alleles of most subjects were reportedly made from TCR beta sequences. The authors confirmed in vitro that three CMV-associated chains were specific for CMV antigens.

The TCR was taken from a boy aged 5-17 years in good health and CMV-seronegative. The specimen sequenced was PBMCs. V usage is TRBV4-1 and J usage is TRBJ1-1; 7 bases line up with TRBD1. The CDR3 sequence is CASSQAEGAPNTEAFF. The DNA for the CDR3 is TGCGCCAGCAGCCAAGCGGAGGGGGCCCCGAACACTGAAGCTTTCTTT.